Below are 11 T cell receptor beta chains sequenced from a single sample in a study of Tregs in tolerant kidney transplant recipients. Recipients received nonmyeloablative bone marrow transplants from related graft donors, with transient mixed chimerism. The method was immunoSEQ multiplex PCR; TCRdb's version includes in-frame clones alone and lacks a portion of them. The sample holds about 23,000 clones. Source: CD4+ T cells from blood (PBMCs), taken 6 months after the transplant. These receptors were obtained from a human patient who received a combined kidney and bone marrow transplant. Some of the T cells might come from the graft donor.

On this clone itself: The read terminates 3 residues before the CDR3 end, so the remaining end is supplied by the germline J gene. V is TRBV20-1 and J is TRBJ2-7; TRBD2 agrees at 9 bases. Germline CDR1 reads DFQATT; CDR2 reads SNEGSKA (reference sequence). This CDR3 has 15 residues. Unmatched junction bases numbered 4, after V lost 1 base and J lost 0 bases. The sequenced CDR3 bases are TGCAGTGCTAGAGTTCAGCGGGGGGACTCCTACGAG. It yields the protein CSARVQRGDSYE. Given in full, the CDR3 is CSARVQRGDSYEQYF.

To note about this clone: Read coverage stops 3 residues before the CDR3 terminus; the germline J gene supplies the remainder. The chain couples TRBV5-1 to TRBJ2-2, with a weak D call TRBD2 (6 bases). Germline V gives CDR1 SGHRS, CDR2 YFSETQ. V was cut by 2 bases and J by 5 bases, with 7 bases left in between. CDR3 length equals 13 residues. CDR3 in amino acids: CASSFGGTGELFF. Incomplete CDR3 DNA: TGCGCCAGCAGCTTCGGGGGAACCGGGGAG.

In regard to this clone: The CDR3 extends 3 residues past the end of the read, so its final part is completed from the germline J gene. V is TRBV7-2 and J is TRBJ2-1; D may be TRBD1 (6 bases). CDR1 SGHTA and CDR2 FQGNSA come from the germline V gene. With 3 bases removed from V and 6 bases from J, the gap between germline ends came to 12 bases. CDR3 length: 14 amino acids. The CDR3 spells CASSLDSGFNEQFF. CDR3 DNA (partial): TGTGCCAGCAGCTTGGACAGTGGCTTCAATGAG.

Remarks on this clone: The read halts 3 residues ahead of the CDR3 end, with the missing end drawn from the germline J gene. V gene TRBV20-1 combines with J gene TRBJ2-2; D ambiguous. The germline V gene encodes CDR1 DFQATT and CDR2 SNEGSKA (reference sequence). This CDR3 spans 14 amino acids. The V and J ends lost 6 bases and 2 bases respectively, with 13 bases between them. CDR3 DNA (partial): TGCAGTGCCTACGATAAGGGTAACACCGGGGAG. Translated, it gives CSAYDKGNTGE. The CDR3 in full is CSAYDKGNTGELFF.

With respect to this clone: The CDR3 end falls 3 residues outside the read, so it is completed with the germline J gene. This chain connects TRBV5-1 to TRBJ2-7; 8 bases map to TRBD1. The length of the CDR3 is 15 residues. V lost 4 bases and J lost 2; bases outside the gene matches: 8. Germline CDR1 and CDR2: SGHRS and YFSETQ. The sequenced part of the CDR3 DNA is TGCGCCAGCAGCGCGCCGGACAGGGCAACCTACGAG. This translates into CASSAPDRATYE. The full CDR3 protein reads CASSAPDRATYEQYF.

On this clone: The observed sequence ends 3 residues before the CDR3 terminus, with the missing tail filled in from the germline J gene. This chain joins TRBV20-1 and TRBJ1-6; D call uncertain. CDR3 length: 12 residues. Germline V gene lookup returns CDR1 DFQATT and CDR2 SNEGSKA (reference sequence). Trimming took 6 bases from V and 6 from J, leaving 9 bases between them. This CDR3 reads CSAGQSNSPLHF. The covered CDR3 bases are TGCAGTGCAGGGCAATCTAATTCACCC.

The CDR3 region is CASSTRTDVNTEAFF. The DNA read from the CDR3 is TGTGCCAGCAGCACACGGACAGACGTGAACACTGAA. V usage is TRBV5-8 and J usage is TRBJ1-1; the D gene is possibly TRBD1 (6 bases). The CDR3 end lies 3 residues beyond the end of the read and is filled in from the germline J gene. V was pared by 4 bases and J by 0 bases, with 13 bases between. From germline, CDR1 is SGHTS and CDR2 YDEGEE. The CDR3 covers 15 residues.

To note about this clone: The read ends 3 residues early relative to the CDR3; the germline J gene fills the gap. V is TRBV19 and J is TRBJ1-2; maybe TRBD1 (5 bases). The V gene lost 4 bases and the J gene lost 7 bases, with 16 bases spanning the gap. The CDR3 loop spans 14 amino acids. Germline CDR1 reads LNHDA; CDR2 reads SQIVND (reference sequence). CDR3 protein: CASSNAGRASGYTF. Incomplete CDR3 DNA: TGTGCCAGTAGTAATGCAGGGAGGGCCTCTGGC.

Concerning this clone: At one of its ends the junction is not consistent with the germline gene, which may arise from a read error. Read data end 3 residues before the CDR3 end; the end is taken from the germline J gene. The rearrangement links TRBV4-2 to TRBJ1-6; 11 bases are shared with TRBD1. CDR1 is LGHNA and CDR2 is YNFKEQ in the germline V gene. There are 15 residues in the CDR3. The chain's CDR3 is CASSPGTGGRSPLHF. The CDR3 bases that were read are TGCGCCAGCAGCCCAGGGACAGGGGGGCGTTCACCC.

Worth noting for this clone: The DNA ends 3 residues before the CDR3 does, and the rest of the CDR3 is filled in from the germline J gene. The V and J genes are TRBV2 and TRBJ2-5; D gene ambiguous. The ends were cut back, 7 bases at V and 0 bases at J, with 9 bases in the middle. CDR3 length: 13 residues. Per the germline V gene, CDR1 is SNHLY and CDR2 is FYNNEI. CDR3 sequence reads: CASKRPYQETQYF. CDR3 DNA, as far as it was read: TGTGCCAGCAAAAGGCCCTACCAAGAGACC.

With regard to this clone: Read data end 3 residues before the CDR3 end; the end is taken from the germline J gene. The chain joins TRBV12-3 or TRBV12-4 to TRBJ1-2; 7 positions match TRBD1. V shed 7 bases, J shed 4 bases, and the junction held 6 bases outside the gene matches. The CDR3 runs 13 residues. The CDR3 DNA, read in part, is TGTGCCAGCACCCAGACAGGGATCTATGGC. Amino acid sequence: CASTQTGIYG. The entire CDR3 sequence reads CASTQTGIYGYTF.